Listed here is a single T cell receptor beta chain. The data originate from a study of blood T cell repertoires in COVID-19. Generated by immunoSEQ multiplex PCR, the TCRdb table keeps only in-frame clones and is missing some. Of about 260,000 clones in the sample, 87% were seen once. This TCR was sampled from a woman in her forties or fifties who had recovered from COVID-19. Input material: peripheral blood.

The DNA for the CDR3 is TGTGCCACCGGGGACAGAGCCAAAAACATTCAGTACTTC. It yields the protein CATGDRAKNIQYF. The V and J genes are TRBV28 and TRBJ2-4; 7 bases fit TRBD1. The CDR3 covers 13 residues. CDR1 and CDR2 (germline): MDHEN, SYDVKM. Losses at the gene ends were 10 bases for V and 0 bases for J; bases not matched to a gene: 3. Full variable domain (rest looked up from reference TRBV28 and TRBJ2-4): DVKVTQSSRYLVKRTGEKVFLECVQDMDHENMFWYRQDPGLGLRLIYFSYDVKMKEKGDIPEGYSVSREKKERFSLILESASTNQTSMYLCATGDRAKNIQYFGAGTRLSVL.